This T cell receptor (beta chain) appears in the sequencing data of a study of T cell clones after liver transplantation. Study at large: Tolerant meant at least one year fully off immunosuppression without liver enzymes above twice normal. Study-level results: In most of the 8 subjects, circulating graft-donor-reactive CD4 TCRbeta sequences fell significantly after transplant.

Of note for this clone: Its specificity is not known.

Germline V lookup: CDR1 SGHTA, CDR2 FQGTGA. The CDR3 length is 14 residues. Trimming stripped 1 base from V and 4 bases from J, with 9 bases between. The data were produced by immunoSEQ multiplex PCR, yet TCRdb's version contains in-frame clones alone and is incomplete. Among roughly 100,000 clones listed, about 80% were seen once. The rearrangement joins TRBV7-3 to TRBJ2-3; D unclear. The sample consisted of CD4+ T cells from blood, taken 47 months after liver transplant. This clonotype originated in a human patient who received a liver transplant. Among the T cells, some may be from the graft donor. The CDR3 reads CASSLKGRPDTQYF. The CDR3 DNA follows: TGTGCCAGCAGCTTAAAGGGTCGCCCAGATACGCAGTATTTT.